The subject of this entry is one TCR beta chain. Antigen specificity is unknown. These data are taken from a study of T cell responses to AZD1222 COVID-19 vaccine. The protocol was immunoSEQ multiplex PCR, while the TCRdb copy is restricted to in-frame clones and leaves out a portion. The sample holds approximately 170,000 clones; about 92% are singletons and the top ten take around 1%. Notes on the study in general: White British donors predominated, females outnumbered males, and clonal diversity was possibly underestimated. Vaccination with two AZD1222 doses was followed by a rise in Spike-specific TCR breadth and depth.

This CDR3 has 15 amino acids. The germline V gene has CDR1 SGHRS and CDR2 YFSETQ. V lost 1 base, J lost 2 bases, and 11 bases lay in between. This sequence was found in an adult who received the AZD1222 COVID-19 vaccine. The source was peripheral blood, collected 28 days after the second AZD1222 dose. This sequence joins TRBV5-1 and TRBJ2-3; possible D gene TRBD1, 6 bases. The CDR3 bases are TGCGCCAGCAGCTTGTATACAGGGATCACAGATACGCAGTATTTT. Translating it yields CASSLYTGITDTQYF. Complete variable domain (other parts from reference TRBV5-1 and TRBJ2-3): KAGVTQTPRYLIKTRGQQVTLSCSPISGHRSVSWYQQTPGQGLQFLFEYFSETQRNKGNFPGRFSGRQFSNSRSEMNVSTLELGDSALYLCASSLYTGITDTQYFGPGTRLTVL.